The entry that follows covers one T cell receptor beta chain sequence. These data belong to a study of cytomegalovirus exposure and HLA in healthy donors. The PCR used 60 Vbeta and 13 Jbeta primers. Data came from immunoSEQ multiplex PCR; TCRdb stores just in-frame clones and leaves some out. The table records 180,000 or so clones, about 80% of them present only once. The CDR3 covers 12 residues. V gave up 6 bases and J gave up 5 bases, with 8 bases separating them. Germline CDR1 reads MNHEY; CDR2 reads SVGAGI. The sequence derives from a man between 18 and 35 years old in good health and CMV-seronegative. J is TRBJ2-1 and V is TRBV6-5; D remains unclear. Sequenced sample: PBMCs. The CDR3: CASRTLNNEQFF. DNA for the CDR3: TGTGCCAGCAGAACTTTAAACAATGAGCAGTTCTTC.